These 30 T cell receptor beta chains came from one sample sequenced in a study of regulatory T cells in long-lasting Graves disease. The TCR beta library used iRepertoire HTBI primers with Arm-PCR amplification of CDR3. TCRdb reprocessed the multiplex PCR reads via MiXCR and lists one record per CDR3 protein. The data show 500,000 or so distinct CDR3 sequences, roughly 15% seen once. Time point of the sample: newly diagnosed GD, antithyroid drugs for less than 3 months. PBMCs were the source of the RNA used for TCR sequencing. These data were also reused for a study on T cells in Graves' hyperthyroidism and ophthalmopathy.

The starting material was peripheral blood mononuclear cells (PBMCs), obtained at new diagnosis, from a patient treated with antithyroid drugs. Source of these receptors: a woman in her fifties or sixties with Graves disease.

This clonotype was picked up many times. The genes are TRBV5-1 and TRBJ1-2; 8 bases match TRBD1. Germline loops: CDR1 SGHRS, CDR2 YFSETQ. Losses at the gene ends were 5 bases for V and 6 bases for J; bases not matched to a gene: 12. This CDR3 has 15 residues. CDR3 nucleotide sequence: TGCGCCAGCAGTTATCAGGGGGCAGATTACGATGGCTACACCTTC. It specifies CASSYQGADYDGYTF.

This clonotype was seen a few times. This chain links TRBV5-1 with TRBJ2-1; 9 nucleotides align to TRBD1. The trim removed 5 bases at V and 8 bases at J, leaving 11 bases unmatched. The CDR3 has 15 amino acids. The V gene's germline CDR1 is SGHRS and CDR2 YFSETQ. The CDR3 DNA reads as TGCGCCAGCAGTTCTGACAGGGGGTCACAGGATGAGCAGTTCTTC. Encoded protein: CASSSDRGSQDEQFF.

The chain employs TRBV25-1 and TRBJ1-2; 7 nucleotides line up with TRBD1. The ends lost 3 bases at V and 5 bases at J; junction bases unmatched: 9. The CDR3 loop spans 15 amino acids. Germline V gives CDR1 MGHDK, CDR2 SYGVNS. The CDR3 DNA follows: TGTGCCAGCAGTGATAACATGGGACAGAGATATGGCTACACCTTC. Protein sequence: CASSDNMGQRYGYTF.

This clonotype showed up many times. V is TRBV28 and J is TRBJ2-1; the D gene is possibly TRBD2 (5 bases). CDR1 is MDHEN, CDR2 SYDVKM, per germline. The CDR3 runs 11 residues. Trimming removed 8 bases from V and 7 bases from J, with 9 bases in between. CDR3 loop: CASYRGNEQFF. The CDR3 DNA reads as TGTGCCAGCTATAGAGGGAATGAGCAGTTCTTC.

Ten or more counts support this clonotype. The J gene is TRBJ2-7, the V gene TRBV19, with 8 bases that match TRBD1. The CDR3 has 15 residues. The V and J ends lost 5 bases and 2 bases, in that order; junction bases with no gene match: 8. Germline CDR1 LNHDA, CDR2 SQIVND (reference sequence). CDR3 in DNA: TGTGCCAGTAGTTCACTGGACAGGGCTCCCTACGAGCAGTACTTC. It yields the protein CASSSLDRAPYEQYF.

This clonotype was detected ten times or more. V usage is TRBV11-2 and J usage is TRBJ2-3, with TRBD2 matching 13 bases. Germline loops: CDR1 SGHAT, CDR2 FQNNGV. The junction had 7 bases not matched to a gene; V was cut back by 5 bases and J by 11 bases. This CDR3 region has 14 residues. In nucleotides, the CDR3 is TGTGCCAGCAGCGCCGGACTAGCGGGAGAGGGGCAGTATTTT. It translates to CASSAGLAGEGQYF. Looking up the rest from reference TRBV11-2 and TRBJ2-3 gives the full variable domain: EAGVAQSPRYKIIEKRQSVAFWCNPISGHATLYWYQQILGQGPKLLIQFQNNGVVDDSQLPKDRFSAERLKGVDSTLKIQPAKLEDSAVYLCASSAGLAGEGQYFGPGTRLTVL.

In its sample, this clonotype was seen a few times. The chain recombines TRBV5-1 with TRBJ1-2; a weak D match, TRBD1 (6 bases). This CDR3 has 15 residues. The V end was cut by 4 bases, the J end by 4 bases, with 17 bases between. Germline V gene sequence: CDR1 SGHRS, CDR2 YFSETQ. This chain's CDR3 is CASSGGGRMFYGYTF. As DNA, the CDR3 is TGCGCCAGCAGCGGAGGGGGGCGAATGTTCTATGGCTACACCTTC.

The sample holds one count of this clonotype. The CDR3, as DNA: TGTGCCAGCAGCGGAAGTGGTGCTAGCGGGTACGAGCAGTACTTC. Encoded protein: CASSGSGASGYEQYF. This chain joins TRBV7-9 and TRBJ2-7; 8 nucleotides match TRBD2. The CDR3 is made up of 15 amino acids. In germline, CDR1 is SEHNR, CDR2 FQNEAQ (reference sequence). The V gene end was trimmed by 5 bases and the J gene end by 4 bases; junction bases not matched to a gene: 10.

This clonotype was picked up a small number of times. The rearrangement joins TRBV19 to TRBJ2-7, with 9 bases fitting TRBD2. Germline CDR1 is LNHDA and CDR2 is SQIVND (reference sequence). CDR3 length: 15 amino acids. The V segment lost 3 bases and the J segment 3 bases; nucleotides outside the gene matches: 6. In DNA form, the CDR3 reads TGTGCCAGTAGTATGGCGGGAGGGCAGTTCTACGAGCAGTACTTC. Amino acid sequence: CASSMAGGQFYEQYF.

This clonotype was observed many times. The chain joins TRBV11-2 to TRBJ1-2; weak D call: TRBD1 (6 bases). The CDR3 is 13 residues long. Germline V CDR1 and CDR2: SGHAT, FQNNGV. Trimming removed 5 bases at V and 6 bases at J, with 13 bases between. CDR3 bases: TGTGCCAGCAGCGTTAGGGGGAGCGATGGCTACACCTTC. This gives the protein CASSVRGSDGYTF. Combining the CDR3 with reference TRBV11-2 and TRBJ1-2 gives the whole variable domain EAGVAQSPRYKIIEKRQSVAFWCNPISGHATLYWYQQILGQGPKLLIQFQNNGVVDDSQLPKDRFSAERLKGVDSTLKIQPAKLEDSAVYLCASSVRGSDGYTFGSGTRLTVV.

This clonotype was seen repeatedly, ten times or more. This chain joins TRBV5-6 and TRBJ2-5; 11 bases line up with TRBD2. Germline CDR1 is SGHDT and CDR2 is YYEEEE. The CDR3 spans 17 residues. V was pared by 0 bases and J by 5 bases, with 9 bases of the junction left unmatched. CDR3 in DNA: TGTGCCAGCAGCTTGGCCGTAACTAGCGGGAGTTGGGAGACCCAGTACTTC. This encodes CASSLAVTSGSWETQYF.

This clonotype turned up a few times. The chain recombines TRBV5-1 with TRBJ2-7; 7 bases line up with TRBD2. Looked up from germline, CDR1 is SGHRS and CDR2 is YFSETQ. Trimming took 0 bases from V and 3 from J; bases not matched to a gene: 3. This CDR3 contains 14 residues. The CDR3 here is CASSLGPSGYEQYF. The CDR3 DNA reads TGCGCCAGCAGCTTGGGGCCTAGCGGCTACGAGCAGTACTTC.

The rearrangement joins TRBV19 to TRBJ2-1; a weak D match, TRBD2 (5 bases). CDR1 and CDR2 (germline): LNHDA, SQIVND (reference sequence). The CDR3 has 14 amino acids. V lost 5 bases and J 5 bases, leaving 13 bases between the germline ends. The CDR3 bases are TGTGCCAGTAGTCCTATCCGACTAAACAATGAGCAGTTCTTC. Residues: CASSPIRLNNEQFF.

The sample holds many counts of this clonotype. The chain recombines TRBV27 with TRBJ2-3, with unresolved D. The germline V gene has CDR1 MNHEY and CDR2 SMNVEV (reference sequence). Trimming took 5 bases from V and 6 from J, leaving 15 bases between them. The CDR3 is 14 amino acids. The CDR3 sequence: CASSPGFSMDTQYF. CDR3 nucleotides: TGTGCCAGCAGTCCCGGGTTTTCCATGGATACGCAGTATTTT.

There are a few counts of this clonotype. A much larger clone differs by one base, so this may be a read error. Without the conserved terminal phenylalanine or tryptophan, this CDR3 likely stems from a read error. J is TRBJ2-1 and V is TRBV11-2; 8 nucleotides align to TRBD2. Trimming took 5 bases from V and 1 from J; bases not matched to a gene: 4. CDR1 and CDR2 (germline): SGHAT, FQNNGV. This CDR3 comprises 15 residues. CDR3 in amino acids: CASSLAGKSYNEQFC. CDR3 bases: TGTGCCAGCAGCCTAGCGGGCAAATCCTACAATGAGCAGTTCTGC.

This clonotype was found many times. The chain uses TRBV2 and TRBJ2-3; a possible D gene is TRBD1 (5 bases). This CDR3 contains 14 residues. V was trimmed by 5 bases and J by 1 base, leaving 10 bases between them. Germline V CDR1 and CDR2: SNHLY, FYNNEI. As DNA, the CDR3 is TGTGCCAGCAGTCCGACGACAGGCACAGATACGCAGTATTTT. It specifies CASSPTTGTDTQYF. Using reference TRBV2 and TRBJ2-3 for the parts outside the CDR3, the full variable domain is EPEVTQTPSHQVTQMGQEVILRCVPISNHLYFYWYRQILGQKVEFLVSFYNNEISEKSEIFDDQFSVERPDGSNFTLKIRSTKLEDSAMYFCASSPTTGTDTQYFGPGTRLTVL.

This clonotype was counted ten times or more. This rearrangement joins TRBV29-1 to TRBJ2-7; D may be TRBD1 (5 bases). The length of the CDR3 is 14 residues. Germline loops: CDR1 SQVTM, CDR2 ANQGSEA. The germline V and J ends were trimmed by 0 bases and 2 bases, with 11 bases remaining between them. The CDR3 nucleotides read TGCAGCGTTGAAGACGACAGTTTTGCCTACGAGCAGTACTTC. It codes for CSVEDDSFAYEQYF.

This clonotype was counted many times. The genes are TRBV6-5 and TRBJ2-7; D is ambiguous. Germline V gene data show CDR1 as MNHEY and CDR2 as SVGAGI. The V end lost 2 bases, the J end lost 9 bases, and 26 bases lay between the germline ends. This CDR3 comprises 17 residues. The CDR3 sequence is CASSYDPPTYPGLRQYF. In DNA form, the CDR3 reads TGTGCCAGCAGTTACGATCCGCCCACGTACCCTGGGTTAAGGCAGTACTTC.

This clonotype was observed at least ten times. V and J are TRBV7-3 and TRBJ2-1, with 7 bases that match TRBD2. V dropped 2 bases and J dropped 0; count of bases not matched to a gene: 7. Germline lookup yields CDR1 SGHTA and CDR2 FQGTGA. The CDR3 has 17 residues. The CDR3 loop is CASSLLSAGDSYNEQFF. In nucleotides, the CDR3 is TGTGCCAGCAGCTTATTGAGTGCGGGAGACTCCTACAATGAGCAGTTCTTC. The complete variable domain, with remaining parts taken from reference TRBV7-3 and TRBJ2-1, reads GAGVSQTPSNKVTEKGKYVELRCDPISGHTALYWYRQSLGQGPEFLIYFQGTGAADDSGLPNDRFFAVRPEGSVSTLKIQRTERGDSAVYLCASSLLSAGDSYNEQFFGPGTRLTVL.

This clonotype showed up many times. CDR3 DNA sequence: TGTGCCAGCAGTTCCCCGACAGGGGGCATCTATGGCTACACCTTC. Its translation is CASSSPTGGIYGYTF. The chain has TRBV27 and TRBJ1-2; 10 nucleotides align to TRBD1. This CDR3 has 15 amino acids. Trimming took 4 bases from V and 4 from J; bases not matched to a gene: 6. Germline V gene lookup returns CDR1 MNHEY and CDR2 SMNVEV (reference sequence).

Ten or more counts support this clonotype. The genes are TRBV12-3 or TRBV12-4 and TRBJ2-2; D might be TRBD1 (6 bases). The V end was cut by 2 bases, the J end by 3 bases, with 10 bases between. The CDR3 spans 15 residues. CDR3 bases: TGTGCCAGCAGTTTATTACAGGGCTACACCGGGGAGCTGTTTTTT. As protein: CASSLLQGYTGELFF.

This clonotype was detected many times. V usage is TRBV20-1 and J usage is TRBJ2-7, with D possibly matching TRBD2 (5 bases). Trimming shortened V by 5 bases and J by 7 bases, and 21 bases separated the two germline ends. CDR1 DFQATT and CDR2 SNEGSKA come from the germline V gene (reference sequence). The CDR3 has 14 residues. As DNA, the CDR3 is TGCAGTGCTGACGGCGCGGGTGCTACGAAGGAGCAGTACTTC. It yields the protein CSADGAGATKEQYF.

This clonotype was found many times. V is TRBV29-1 and J is TRBJ1-1, with D unresolved. CDR3 size: 13 residues. V was shortened by 0 bases and J by 4 bases, with 9 bases between the two germline ends. Germline loops: CDR1 SQVTM, CDR2 ANQGSEA. CDR3 sequence: CSVEDLHVTEAFF. The CDR3 DNA sequence: TGCAGCGTTGAAGATCTTCATGTCACTGAAGCTTTCTTT. Combining the CDR3 with reference TRBV29-1 and TRBJ1-1 gives the whole variable domain SAVISQKPSRDICQRGTSLTIQCQVDSQVTMMFWYRQQPGQSLTLIATANQGSEATYESGFVIDKFPISRPNLTFSTLTVSNMSPEDSSIYLCSVEDLHVTEAFFGQGTRLTVV.

This clonotype was counted ten times or more. The V and J genes are TRBV19 and TRBJ2-5, with 8 bases matching TRBD1. The germline CDR1 and CDR2 sequences are LNHDA and SQIVND (reference sequence). Trimming took 10 bases from V and 5 from J; bases not matched to a gene: 6. The CDR3 is 12 amino acids. The CDR3 DNA is TGTGCCACCCAAACAGGGGGTGAGACCCAGTACTTC. Encoded protein: CATQTGGETQYF.

This clonotype came up many times. The rearrangement uses TRBV28 and TRBJ2-2; TRBD2 aligns across 9 bases. Germline-derived CDR1 and CDR2 are MDHEN and SYDVKM. V was clipped by 7 bases and J by 2 bases; unmatched bases: 5. The CDR3 consists of 15 residues. CDR3 sequence (DNA): TGTGCCAGCACGACTAGCGGAGCAAACACCGGGGAGCTGTTTTTT. This codes for CASTTSGANTGELFF. The full variable domain, in which reference TRBV28 and TRBJ2-2 provide the parts outside the CDR3, is DVKVTQSSRYLVKRTGEKVFLECVQDMDHENMFWYRQDPGLGLRLIYFSYDVKMKEKGDIPEGYSVSREKKERFSLILESASTNQTSMYLCASTTSGANTGELFFGEGSRLTVL.

This clonotype was picked up a small number of times. This chain connects TRBV6-1 to TRBJ1-2; a weak D match, TRBD1 (6 bases). The V end lost 6 bases, the J end lost 2 bases, and 16 bases lay between the germline ends. CDR1 is MNHNS, CDR2 SASEGT, per germline. This CDR3 has 15 amino acids. The CDR3 region has the DNA TGTGCCAGCAGATATACTACAGGGAGGAACTATGGCTACACCTTC. It encodes CASRYTTGRNYGYTF.

This clonotype was found many times. The rearrangement links TRBV27 to TRBJ2-5, with D tentatively TRBD1 (5 bases). Germline assignment: CDR1 MNHEY and CDR2 SMNVEV (reference sequence). V gave up 6 bases and J gave up 3 bases, with 17 bases separating them. The CDR3 covers 15 residues. The CDR3 nucleotides are TGTGCCAGCAGCGACGGGCCCCTAGGGGAAGAGACCCAGTACTTC. It is translated as CASSDGPLGEETQYF.

This clonotype appeared many times. This chain joins TRBV11-2 and TRBJ2-3; the D gene is possibly TRBD2 (6 bases). V was shortened by 0 bases and J by 2 bases, with 12 bases between the two germline ends. CDR1 and CDR2 from the germline V gene are SGHAT and FQNNGV. CDR3 length: 16 residues. The CDR3 DNA follows: TGTGCCAGCAGCTTAGATCTCGGGGGATTCACAGATACGCAGTATTTT. It codes for CASSLDLGGFTDTQYF. Together with reference TRBV11-2 and TRBJ2-3, the CDR3 gives the full variable domain: EAGVAQSPRYKIIEKRQSVAFWCNPISGHATLYWYQQILGQGPKLLIQFQNNGVVDDSQLPKDRFSAERLKGVDSTLKIQPAKLEDSAVYLCASSLDLGGFTDTQYFGPGTRLTVL.

In its sample, this clonotype was seen many times. V usage is TRBV24-1 and J usage is TRBJ2-7; 7 bases are shared with TRBD1. V was clipped by 7 bases and J by 3 bases; unmatched bases: 5. CDR1 and CDR2 from the germline V gene are KGHDR and SFDVKD. The CDR3 extends over 13 amino acids. In DNA, the CDR3 is TGTGCCACCAGCGACAGGGATCACTACGAGCAGTACTTC. Its translation is CATSDRDHYEQYF.

The table lists this clonotype with a count of one. This chain links TRBV7-9 with TRBJ2-3, with 10 nucleotides matching TRBD2. V lost 2 bases to trimming and J lost 6 bases; unmatched junction nucleotides: 17. CDR1 is SEHNR and CDR2 is FQNEAQ in the germline V gene (reference sequence). This CDR3 contains 19 residues. This chain's CDR3 is CASSLTSRPSGSLGDTQYF. The CDR3 region has the DNA TGTGCCAGCAGCTTAACCTCCCGGCCTAGCGGGAGCCTCGGGGATACGCAGTATTTT.